The clone carrying this T cell receptor beta chain was seen a single time. V lost 2 bases and J lost 3; bases outside the gene matches: 7. CDR1 SNHLY and CDR2 FYNNEI come from the germline V gene. The CDR3 has 15 amino acids. These data come from a study of blood T cell repertoires in COVID-19. Per the study methods: Cell counts per sample came from amplifying reference gene primers. TCRdb's copy holds only in-frame clones and misses some; the assay was immunoSEQ multiplex PCR. Clonal size and the V and J genes are those of that table, whereas D and trimming came from the DNA. The repertoire has 97,000 or so clones, around 90% of them found once; the top ten carry more than 4.5%.

This receptor was taken from a woman in her forties or fifties with COVID-19, enrolled during active disease. Sequenced: peripheral blood. The V gene is TRBV2, the J gene TRBJ2-7; 7 bases align to TRBD1. The CDR3, as DNA: TGTGCCAGCAGTGAAAGGGGGCAGGCCCTCTACGAGCAGTACTTC. Protein product: CASSERGQALYEQYF.